The table lists the clone carrying this T cell receptor beta chain with a count of one. No antigen is known for it. The sample belongs to a study of shared clonotypes between healthy human individuals. Measured with immunoSEQ multiplex PCR; TCRdb has only the in-frame clones, and not every one. The top ten clones hold about 1.5% of a sample with roughly 1 million clones, 65% to 80% of them seen once. CD4+ cells yielded CD45RA+ naive and CD45RA-negative memory subsets. V lost 4 bases and J lost 0, with 16 bases in between. Germline V lookup: CDR1 MGHRA, CDR2 YSYEKL. The CDR3 consists of 17 residues. Overall study findings and caveats: In general, naive subsets displayed greater estimated richness than memory subsets did.

V and J are TRBV4-1 and TRBJ2-1; possibly TRBD1 for D (5 bases). The receptor's source is a man between 18 and 35 years old in good health. The sequenced sample consisted of memory CD4+ T cells sorted from blood. Subset noted: CD45RA-negative fraction. Here the CDR3 DNA reads TGCGCCAGCAGCCCGCAGGGCATGGGCGTCTCCTACAATGAGCAGTTCTTC. Its translation is CASSPQGMGVSYNEQFF.